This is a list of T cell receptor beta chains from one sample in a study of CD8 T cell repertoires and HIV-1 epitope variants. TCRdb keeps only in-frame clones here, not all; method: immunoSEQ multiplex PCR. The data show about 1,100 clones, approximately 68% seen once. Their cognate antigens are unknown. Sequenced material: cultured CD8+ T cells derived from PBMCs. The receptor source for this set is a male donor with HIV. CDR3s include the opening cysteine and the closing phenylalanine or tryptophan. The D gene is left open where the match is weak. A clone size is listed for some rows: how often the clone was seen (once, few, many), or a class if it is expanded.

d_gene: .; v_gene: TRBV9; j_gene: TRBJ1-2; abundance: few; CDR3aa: CASSPADARPLYGYTF; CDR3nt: TGTGCCAGCAGCCCCGCGGACGCCAGGCCACTCTATGGCTACACCTTC
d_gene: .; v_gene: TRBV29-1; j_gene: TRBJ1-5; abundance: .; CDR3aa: CSVGGGIDRSNQPQHF; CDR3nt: TGCAGCGTTGGGGGGGGGATCGACAGGAGCAATCAGCCCCAGCATTTT
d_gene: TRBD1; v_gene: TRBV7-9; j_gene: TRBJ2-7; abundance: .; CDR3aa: CASSSNRDRAYEQYF; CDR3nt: TGTGCCAGCAGCTCAAACCGGGACAGGGCCTACGAGCAGTACTTC
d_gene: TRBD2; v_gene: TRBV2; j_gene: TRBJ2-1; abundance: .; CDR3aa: CASSEFAGAGNEQFF; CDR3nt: TGTGCCAGCAGTGAATTTGCGGGAGCGGGAAATGAGCAGTTCTTC
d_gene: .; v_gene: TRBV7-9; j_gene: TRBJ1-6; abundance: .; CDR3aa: CASSQSSYNSPLHF; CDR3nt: TGTGCCAGCAGCCAGAGCTCCTATAATTCACCCCTCCACTTT
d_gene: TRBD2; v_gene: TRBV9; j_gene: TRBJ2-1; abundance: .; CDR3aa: CASSVGTSHDNEQFF; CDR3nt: TGTGCCAGCAGCGTAGGGACTAGCCATGACAATGAGCAGTTCTTC
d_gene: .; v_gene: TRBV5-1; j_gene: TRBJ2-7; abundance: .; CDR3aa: CASADEGTYEQYF; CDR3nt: TGCGCCAGTGCCGACGAGGGAACCTACGAGCAGTACTTC
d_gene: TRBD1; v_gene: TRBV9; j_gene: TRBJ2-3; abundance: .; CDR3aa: CASKGTASTDTQYF; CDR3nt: TGTGCCAGCAAGGGGACAGCGAGCACAGATACGCAGTATTTT
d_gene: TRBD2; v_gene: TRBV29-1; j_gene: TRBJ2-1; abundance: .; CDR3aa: CSVRQLAGVGNEQFF; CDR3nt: TGCAGCGTTCGTCAACTAGCGGGAGTGGGCAATGAGCAGTTCTTC
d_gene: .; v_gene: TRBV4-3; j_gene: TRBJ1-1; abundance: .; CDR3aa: CASSQDRGELREAFF; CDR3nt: TGCGCCAGCAGCCAAGATAGGGGGGAATTAAGAGAAGCTTTCTTT
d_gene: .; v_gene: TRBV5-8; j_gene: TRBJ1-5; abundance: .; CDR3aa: CASSGNRARGNQPQHF; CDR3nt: TGTGCCAGCAGCGGAAACAGGGCTAGGGGCAATCAGCCCCAGCATTTT
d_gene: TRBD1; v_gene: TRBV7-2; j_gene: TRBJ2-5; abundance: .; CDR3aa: CASSLAGTEGETQYF; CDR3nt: TGTGCCAGCAGCTTAGCCGGGACAGAGGGGGAGACCCAGTACTTC
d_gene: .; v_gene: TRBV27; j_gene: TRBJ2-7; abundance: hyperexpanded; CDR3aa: CASSSDVSAYEQYF; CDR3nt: TGTGCCAGCAGTTCAGATGTCTCGGCCTACGAGCAGTACTTC
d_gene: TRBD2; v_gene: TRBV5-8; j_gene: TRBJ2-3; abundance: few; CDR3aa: CASSPTSGVATDTQYF; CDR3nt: TGTGCCAGCAGCCCTACTAGCGGGGTCGCCACAGATACGCAGTATTTT
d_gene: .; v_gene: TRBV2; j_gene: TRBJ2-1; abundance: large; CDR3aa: CASSEGGTLNEQFF; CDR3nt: TGTGCCAGCAGTGAGGGGGGGACATTGAATGAGCAGTTCTTC
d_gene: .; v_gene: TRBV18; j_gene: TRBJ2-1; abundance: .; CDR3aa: CASWRGGDNNEQFF; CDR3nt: TGTGCCAGCTGGCGAGGGGGAGATAACAATGAGCAGTTCTTC
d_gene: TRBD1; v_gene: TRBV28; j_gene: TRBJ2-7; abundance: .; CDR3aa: CASSWTDRSYEQYF; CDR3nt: TGTGCCAGCAGTTGGACGGACAGGAGCTACGAGCAGTACTTC
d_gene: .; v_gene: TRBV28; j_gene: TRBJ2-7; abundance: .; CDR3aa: CASSFAPGLYEQYF; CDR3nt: TGTGCCAGCAGTTTTGCCCCGGGCCTCTACGAGCAGTACTTC
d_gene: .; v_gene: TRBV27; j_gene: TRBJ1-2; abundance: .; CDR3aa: CASSLSKTNYGYTF; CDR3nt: TGTGCCAGCAGTTTATCGAAAACTAACTATGGCTACACCTTC
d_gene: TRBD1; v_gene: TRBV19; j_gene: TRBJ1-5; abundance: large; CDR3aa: CASTPDRLSNQPQHF; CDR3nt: TGTGCCAGTACCCCGGACAGGTTAAGCAATCAGCCCCAGCATTTT
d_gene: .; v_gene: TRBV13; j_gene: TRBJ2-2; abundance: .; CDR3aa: CASSTRGSGRTGELFF; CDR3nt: TGTGCCAGCAGCACACGAGGCTCGGGTCGGACCGGGGAGCTGTTTTTT
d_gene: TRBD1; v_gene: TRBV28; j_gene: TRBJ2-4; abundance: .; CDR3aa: CASASGTGDKNIQYF; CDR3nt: TGTGCCAGCGCGTCCGGGACAGGGGATAAAAACATTCAGTACTTC
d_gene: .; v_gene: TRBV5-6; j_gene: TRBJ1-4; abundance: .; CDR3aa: CASSLGGAKLFF; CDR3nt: TGTGCCAGCAGCTTGGGAGGGGCAAAACTGTTTTTT
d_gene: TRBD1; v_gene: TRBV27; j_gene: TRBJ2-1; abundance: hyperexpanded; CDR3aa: CASSLSQGISYNEQFF; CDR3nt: TGTGCCAGCAGTTTATCACAGGGGATATCCTACAATGAGCAGTTCTTC
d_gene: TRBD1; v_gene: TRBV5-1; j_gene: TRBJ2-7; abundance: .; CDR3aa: CASIDGTGGEKQYF; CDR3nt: TGCGCCAGCATCGACGGGACAGGGGGCGAAAAGCAGTACTTC
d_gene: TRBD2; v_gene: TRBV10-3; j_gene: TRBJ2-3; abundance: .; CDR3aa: CAISDLFRGREESTDTQYF; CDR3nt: TGTGCCATCAGTGATCTCTTTCGCGGGAGGGAAGAATCCACAGATACGCAGTATTTT
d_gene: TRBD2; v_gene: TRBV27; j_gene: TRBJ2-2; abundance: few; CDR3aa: CARKLAGRNTGELFF; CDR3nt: TGTGCCAGGAAGCTAGCGGGGAGGAACACCGGGGAGCTGTTTTTT
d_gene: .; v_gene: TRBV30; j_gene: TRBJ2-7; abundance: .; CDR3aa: CAWSGDGYEQYF; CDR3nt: TGTGCCTGGAGCGGGGACGGCTACGAGCAGTACTTC
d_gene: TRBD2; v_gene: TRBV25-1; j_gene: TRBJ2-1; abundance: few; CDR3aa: CASSVTSGRGQFF; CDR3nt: TGTGCCAGCAGTGTGACTAGCGGGAGAGGGCAGTTCTTC
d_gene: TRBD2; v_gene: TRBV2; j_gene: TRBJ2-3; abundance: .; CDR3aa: CASSEAGLAGGRTDTQYF; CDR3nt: TGTGCCAGCAGTGAAGCGGGACTAGCGGGGGGGCGGACAGATACGCAGTATTTT
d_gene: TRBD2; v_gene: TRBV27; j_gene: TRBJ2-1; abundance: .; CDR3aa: CASTTFRSSGGYNEQFF; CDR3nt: TGTGCCAGCACCACTTTTCGGTCTAGCGGGGGATACAATGAGCAGTTCTTC
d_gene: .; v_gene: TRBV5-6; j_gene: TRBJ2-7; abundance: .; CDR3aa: CASSFAPDSYEQYF; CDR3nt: TGTGCCAGCAGCTTCGCCCCAGACTCCTACGAGCAGTACTTC
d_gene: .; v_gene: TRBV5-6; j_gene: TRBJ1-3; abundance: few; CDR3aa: CASSLAPASGNTIYF; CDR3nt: TGTGCCAGCAGCTTGGCCCCAGCATCTGGAAACACCATATATTTT
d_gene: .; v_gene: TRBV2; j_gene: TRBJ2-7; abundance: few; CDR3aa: CASSERGYSYEQYF; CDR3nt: TGTGCCAGCAGTGAGCGGGGATACTCCTACGAGCAGTACTTC
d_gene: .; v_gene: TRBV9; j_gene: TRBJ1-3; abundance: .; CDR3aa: CASSAGARGNTIYF; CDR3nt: TGTGCCAGCAGCGCCGGGGCTCGCGGAAACACCATATATTTT
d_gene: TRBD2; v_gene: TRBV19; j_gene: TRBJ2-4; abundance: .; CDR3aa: CASNDRRWGGLAENIQYF; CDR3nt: TGTGCCAGTAACGATCGGAGGTGGGGGGGACTAGCGGAAAACATTCAGTACTTC
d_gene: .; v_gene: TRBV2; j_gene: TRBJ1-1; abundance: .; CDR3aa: CASSEPGRGDTEAFF; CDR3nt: TGTGCCAGCAGTGAACCCGGCCGGGGGGACACTGAAGCTTTCTTT
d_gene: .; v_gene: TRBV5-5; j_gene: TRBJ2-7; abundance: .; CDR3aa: CASSFEERPGDEQYF; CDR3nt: TGTGCCAGCAGCTTCGAAGAGCGCCCAGGCGACGAGCAGTACTTC
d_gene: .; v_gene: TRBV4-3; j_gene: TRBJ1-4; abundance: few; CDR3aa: CASSQDSTGNIATNEKLFF; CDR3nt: TGCGCCAGCAGCCAAGATTCAACGGGGAACATTGCAACTAATGAAAAACTGTTTTTT